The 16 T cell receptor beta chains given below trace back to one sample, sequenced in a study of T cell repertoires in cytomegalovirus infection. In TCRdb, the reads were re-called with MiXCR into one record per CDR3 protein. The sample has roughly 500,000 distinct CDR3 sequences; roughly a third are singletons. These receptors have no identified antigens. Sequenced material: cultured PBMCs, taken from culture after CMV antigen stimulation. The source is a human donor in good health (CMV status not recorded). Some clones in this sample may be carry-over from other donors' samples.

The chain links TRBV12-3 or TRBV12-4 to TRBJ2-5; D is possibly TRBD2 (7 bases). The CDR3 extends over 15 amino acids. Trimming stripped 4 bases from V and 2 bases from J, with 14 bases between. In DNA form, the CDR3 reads TGTGCCAGCAGTTCGGTCGGGGGGCCTCAAGAGACCCAGTACTTC. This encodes CASSSVGGPQETQYF.

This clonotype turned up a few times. The CDR3 reads CATSRDLPRGTDTQYF. CDR3 coding DNA: TGTGCCACCAGCAGAGATCTCCCCAGGGGGACAGATACGCAGTATTTT. The chain employs TRBV15 and TRBJ2-3, with 7 nucleotides matching TRBD1. Germline V gene sequence: CDR1 LNHNV, CDR2 YYDKDF (reference sequence). The CDR3 loop spans 16 amino acids. J lost 3 bases, V lost 0 bases, and 6 bases had no gene match.

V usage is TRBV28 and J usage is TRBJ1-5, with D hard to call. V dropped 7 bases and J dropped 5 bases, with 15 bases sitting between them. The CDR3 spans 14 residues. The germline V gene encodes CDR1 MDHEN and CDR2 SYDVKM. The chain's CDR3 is CASIKDRSHQPQHF. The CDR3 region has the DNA TGTGCCAGCATAAAAGACCGATCCCATCAGCCCCAGCATTTT.

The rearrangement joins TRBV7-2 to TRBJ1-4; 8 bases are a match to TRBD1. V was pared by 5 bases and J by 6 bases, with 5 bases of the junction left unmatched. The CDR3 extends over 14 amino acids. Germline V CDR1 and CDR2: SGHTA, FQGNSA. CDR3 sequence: CASSHDRGDEKLFF. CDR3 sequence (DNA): TGTGCCAGCAGCCACGACAGGGGCGATGAAAAACTGTTTTTT.

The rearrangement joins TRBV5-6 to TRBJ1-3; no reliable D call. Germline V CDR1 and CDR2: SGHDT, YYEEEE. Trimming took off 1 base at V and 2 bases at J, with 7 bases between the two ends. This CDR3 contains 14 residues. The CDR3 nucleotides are TGTGCCAGCAGCTTGCGCCAGACTGGAAACACCATATATTTT. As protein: CASSLRQTGNTIYF. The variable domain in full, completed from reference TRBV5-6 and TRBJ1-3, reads DAGVTQSPTHLIKTRGQQVTLRCSPKSGHDTVSWYQQALGQGPQFIFQYYEEEERQRGNFPDRFSGHQFPNYSSELNVNALLLGDSALYLCASSLRQTGNTIYFGEGSWLTVV.

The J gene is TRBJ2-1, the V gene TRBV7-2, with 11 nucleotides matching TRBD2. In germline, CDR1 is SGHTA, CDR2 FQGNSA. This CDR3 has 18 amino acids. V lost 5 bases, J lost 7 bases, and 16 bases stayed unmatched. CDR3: CASSDRLAGGGGLNEQFF. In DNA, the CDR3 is TGTGCCAGCAGCGACCGTTTAGCGGGAGGGGGGGGGCTGAATGAGCAGTTCTTC.

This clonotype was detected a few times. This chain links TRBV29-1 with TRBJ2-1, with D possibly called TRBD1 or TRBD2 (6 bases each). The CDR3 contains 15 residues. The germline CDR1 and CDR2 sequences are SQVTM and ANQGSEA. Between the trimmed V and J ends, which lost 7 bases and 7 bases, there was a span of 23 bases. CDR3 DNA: TGCAGCGCCGCCTCATATCGTAGGGGGGCGAATGAGCAGTTCTTC. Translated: CSAASYRRGANEQFF.

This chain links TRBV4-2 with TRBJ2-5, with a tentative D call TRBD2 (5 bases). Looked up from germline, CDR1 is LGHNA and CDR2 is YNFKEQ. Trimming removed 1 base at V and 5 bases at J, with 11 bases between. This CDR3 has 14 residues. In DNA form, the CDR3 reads TGTGCCAGCAGCCAAGGGAATAGGGAGGAGACCCAGTACTTC. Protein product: CASSQGNREETQYF.

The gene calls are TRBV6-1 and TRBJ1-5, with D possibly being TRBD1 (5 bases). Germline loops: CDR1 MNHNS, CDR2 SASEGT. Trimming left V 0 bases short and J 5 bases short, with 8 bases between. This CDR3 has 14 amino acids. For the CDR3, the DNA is TGTGCCAGCAGTGAAGCGACAGCGTATCAGCCCCAGCATTTT. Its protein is CASSEATAYQPQHF.

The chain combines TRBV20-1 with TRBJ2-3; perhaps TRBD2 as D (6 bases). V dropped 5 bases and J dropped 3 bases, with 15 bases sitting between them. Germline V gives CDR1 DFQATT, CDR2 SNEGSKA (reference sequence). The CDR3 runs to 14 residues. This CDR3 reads CSADASVATDTQYF. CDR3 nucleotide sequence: TGCAGTGCTGACGCTAGCGTCGCTACAGATACGCAGTATTTT.

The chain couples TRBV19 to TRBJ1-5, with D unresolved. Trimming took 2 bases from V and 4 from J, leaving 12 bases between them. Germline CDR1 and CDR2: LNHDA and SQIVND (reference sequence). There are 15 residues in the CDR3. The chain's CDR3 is CASSIPPMGNQPQHF. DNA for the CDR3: TGTGCCAGTAGTATACCCCCGATGGGAAATCAGCCCCAGCATTTT.

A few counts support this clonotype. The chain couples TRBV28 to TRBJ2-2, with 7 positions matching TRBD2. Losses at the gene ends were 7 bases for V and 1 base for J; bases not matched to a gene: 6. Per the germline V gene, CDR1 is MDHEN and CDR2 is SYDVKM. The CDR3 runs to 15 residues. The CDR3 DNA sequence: TGTGCCAGCAATGGACTAGAATGGAACACCGGGGAGCTGTTTTTT. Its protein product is CASNGLEWNTGELFF.

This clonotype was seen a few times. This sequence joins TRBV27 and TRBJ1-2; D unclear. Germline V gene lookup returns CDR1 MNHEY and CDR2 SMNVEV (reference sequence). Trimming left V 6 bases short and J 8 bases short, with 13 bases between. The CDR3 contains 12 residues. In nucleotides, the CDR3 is TGTGCCAGCAGGTCAGAGTCCTTCGGCTACACCTTC. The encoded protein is CASRSESFGYTF.

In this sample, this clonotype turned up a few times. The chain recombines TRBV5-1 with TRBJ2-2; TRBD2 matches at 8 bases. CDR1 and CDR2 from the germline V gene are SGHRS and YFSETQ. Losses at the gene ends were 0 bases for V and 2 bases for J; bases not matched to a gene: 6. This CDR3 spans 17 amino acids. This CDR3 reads CASSLVSRTSNTGELFF. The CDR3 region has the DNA TGCGCCAGCAGCTTGGTATCGAGGACTAGCAACACCGGGGAGCTGTTTTTT.

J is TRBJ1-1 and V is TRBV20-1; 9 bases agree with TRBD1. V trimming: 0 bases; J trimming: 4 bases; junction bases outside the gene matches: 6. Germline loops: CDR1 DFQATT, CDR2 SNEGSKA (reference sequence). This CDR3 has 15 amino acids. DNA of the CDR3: TGCAGTGCTAGAGATCTGGACAGGGGTGGCACTGAAGCTTTCTTT. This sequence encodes CSARDLDRGGTEAFF.

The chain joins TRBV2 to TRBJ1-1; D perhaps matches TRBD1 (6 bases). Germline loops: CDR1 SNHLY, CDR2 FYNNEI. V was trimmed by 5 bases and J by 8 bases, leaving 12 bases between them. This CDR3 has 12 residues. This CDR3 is CASSKGGGEAFF. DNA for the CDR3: TGTGCCAGCAGTAAGGGTGGGGGCGAAGCTTTCTTT.